This T cell receptor (beta chain) was documented in a study of blood T cell repertoires in COVID-19. Profiling relied on immunoSEQ multiplex PCR, and the TCRdb table lists in-frame clones only, not all of them. Among approximately 260,000 clones, approximately 82% were seen once, and the ten largest hold 4.5% to 5%. Germline trimming cut 4 bases from V and 2 bases from J; bases unmatched to any gene: 7. Germline CDR1 is SGHRS and CDR2 is YFSETQ. The CDR3 loop spans 15 amino acids. The TCR originated in a woman of 80 years or more with active or convalescent COVID-19. The sequencing sample was made of peripheral blood. This rearrangement joins TRBV5-1 to TRBJ2-7; the match to TRBD2 covers 9 bases. CDR3 sequence reads: CASSRLTSGTYEQYF. In nucleotides, the CDR3 is TGCGCCAGCAGCCGACTGACTAGCGGCACCTACGAGCAGTACTTC.